This T cell receptor (beta chain) was documented in a study of shared clonotypes between healthy human individuals. General observations from the study: Sampling used blood alone; tissue repertoires probably differ. Relative to their counterparts shared across all four donors, non-shared clonotypes exhibited diminished generation probabilities.

The CDR3 length is 14 residues. CDR1 is MNHEY and CDR2 is SMNVEV in the germline V gene (reference sequence). V gave up 3 bases and J gave up 7 bases, with 14 bases separating them. A remark on this clone: The antigen is not known.

The genomic DNA of each subset was split evenly across several immunoSEQ plates. Authors' data handling: ImmunoSEQ yielded junction-only sequences lacking quality scores, so filtering differed. Using immunoSEQ multiplex PCR, the repertoire was profiled, and TCRdb retains in-frame clones only, with some absent. V and J calls and clone size come straight from that table; D and trimming were deduced from the DNA. Of approximately 320,000 clones detected, roughly 70% appear once; the ten largest clones hold under 13%. The rearrangement links TRBV27 to TRBJ2-3; D ambiguous. The origin of this receptor is a young man in good health. The sequencing input was memory CD4+ T cells sorted from blood. Documented subset: CD45RA-negative fraction. DNA for the CDR3: TGTGCCAGCAGTTTCCAGTTGGGTTCAAATACGCAGTATTTT. Encoded protein: CASSFQLGSNTQYF.